The 19 T cell receptor beta chains presented below share a single source sample, sequenced in a study of blood T cell repertoires in COVID-19. Generated by immunoSEQ multiplex PCR, the TCRdb table keeps only in-frame clones and is missing some. The data show roughly 450,000 clones, about 92% seen once. Sequencing was performed on PBMCs or T cells enriched from blood (not recorded which). These receptors came from a young man who had recovered from COVID-19.

The chain's CDR3 is CASSQGVAGNTIYF. In nucleotides, the CDR3 is TGTGCCAGCTCACAGGGTGTAGCTGGAAACACCATATATTTT. The chain is built from TRBV6-5 and TRBJ1-3; possible D gene TRBD1, 6 bases. V was shortened by 8 bases and J by 2 bases, with 13 bases between the two germline ends. There are 14 residues in the CDR3. Germline-derived CDR1 and CDR2 are MNHEY and SVGAGI.

The rearrangement joins TRBV29-1 to TRBJ2-5; 8 bases are shared with TRBD2. Germline V gene sequence: CDR1 SQVTM, CDR2 ANQGSEA. This CDR3 spans 14 amino acids. With V trimmed by 7 bases and J by 4 bases, 11 bases remained unmatched. The CDR3 is CSGMSGSWGETQYF. As DNA, the CDR3 is TGCAGCGGGATGAGCGGGAGCTGGGGAGAGACCCAGTACTTC.

The chain has TRBV30 and TRBJ2-7, with 7 bases fitting TRBD2. The CDR3 is 13 residues long. The trim removed 1 base at V and 2 bases at J, leaving 2 bases unmatched. CDR1 GTSNPN and CDR2 SVGIG come from the germline V gene (reference sequence). The CDR3 DNA sequence: TGTGCCTGGAGTGACCGGGGGGCCTACGAGCAGTACTTC. Protein sequence: CAWSDRGAYEQYF. The full variable domain, completed using reference TRBV30 and TRBJ2-7, is SQTIHQWPATLVQPVGSPLSLECTVEGTSNPNLYWYRQAAGRGLQLLFYSVGIGQISSEVPQNLSASRPQDRQFILSSKKLLLSDSGFYLCAWSDRGAYEQYFGPGTRLTVT.

The genes are TRBV28 and TRBJ2-7; D not certain. V gave up 4 bases and J gave up 3 bases, with 4 bases separating them. The germline V gene has CDR1 MDHEN and CDR2 SYDVKM. This CDR3 contains 11 residues. CDR3 DNA sequence: TGTGCCAGCAGTTACAGCTACGAGCAGTACTTC. Protein sequence: CASSYSYEQYF.

The chain employs TRBV7-9 and TRBJ1-6; 8 positions match TRBD1. Germline assignment: CDR1 SEHNR and CDR2 FQNEAQ (reference sequence). The CDR3 has 14 residues. V shed 5 bases and J 10 bases; nucleotides not matched to a gene: 7. CDR3 protein: CASSAGQGASPLHF. The CDR3 nucleotides are TGTGCCAGCAGCGCAGGACAGGGCGCCTCACCCCTCCACTTT.

The chain combines TRBV9 with TRBJ1-1; 7 bases line up with TRBD1. The germline V gene encodes CDR1 SGDLS and CDR2 YYNGEE. The ends lost 5 bases at V and 4 bases at J; junction bases unmatched: 8. This CDR3 is built from 14 residues. The CDR3 is CASRATGETTEAFF. CDR3 DNA: TGTGCCAGCAGAGCAACAGGGGAGACCACTGAAGCTTTCTTT.

Notes on this clone: A read error may produce the germline difference seen at one junction end. The chain carries TRBV14 and TRBJ1-1; TRBD1 aligns across 8 bases. The CDR3 runs to 13 residues. Germline assignment: CDR1 SGHDN and CDR2 FVKESK. CDR3 bases: TGTGCCAGCGGGGGACAGGTGAACACTGAGGCTTTCTTT. Translated: CASGGQVNTEAFF.

The rearrangement joins TRBV19 to TRBJ2-1; 9 bases map to TRBD2. The CDR3 covers 15 residues. V was clipped by 7 bases and J by 2 bases; unmatched bases: 6. CDR1 and CDR2 from the germline V gene are LNHDA and SQIVND (reference sequence). The CDR3 reads CASKASGMPYNEQFF. In DNA, the CDR3 is TGTGCCAGTAAAGCTAGCGGGATGCCCTACAATGAGCAGTTCTTC.

The V and J genes are TRBV30 and TRBJ1-4; 7 nucleotides align to TRBD1. Germline V lookup: CDR1 GTSNPN, CDR2 SVGIG (reference sequence). V shed 1 base and J 1 base; nucleotides not matched to a gene: 3. CDR3 length equals 15 residues. This chain's CDR3 is CAWSATGRTNEKLFF. For the CDR3, the DNA is TGTGCCTGGAGTGCGACAGGGAGAACTAATGAAAAACTGTTTTTT.

V usage is TRBV5-6 and J usage is TRBJ2-5, with a weak D call TRBD2 (6 bases). The CDR3 has 15 amino acids. Per germline, CDR1 SGHDT and CDR2 YYEEEE. Trimming took 1 base from V and 3 from J, leaving 13 bases between them. In nucleotides, the CDR3 is TGTGCCAGCAGCTTGCGTTCCGGGAGTAAAGAGACCCAGTACTTC. This gives the protein CASSLRSGSKETQYF.

The CDR3 nucleotides read TGTGCCAGCAGCCCGAGACAGGGCGAGGGCTACACCTTC. Translating it yields CASSPRQGEGYTF. This rearrangement joins TRBV3-1 (or the pseudogene TRBV3-2) to TRBJ1-2; 7 positions agree with TRBD1. V dropped 4 bases and J dropped 8; count of bases not matched to a gene: 7. Germline loops: CDR1 LGHDT, CDR2 YNNKEL (reference sequence). The CDR3 loop spans 13 amino acids.

The chain recombines TRBV5-1 with TRBJ1-4; 7 bases match TRBD1. The germline V gene has CDR1 SGHRS and CDR2 YFSETQ. This CDR3 contains 15 residues. V gave up 4 bases and J gave up 0 bases; unmatched junction bases: 3. As DNA, the CDR3 is TGCGCCAGCAGCCCAGGGACAGCAACTAATGAAAAACTGTTTTTT. This gives the protein CASSPGTATNEKLFF.

The rearrangement uses TRBV27 and TRBJ2-7, with 9 bases that match TRBD1. The CDR3 contains 15 residues. The ends lost 6 bases at V and 1 base at J; junction bases unmatched: 7. Germline V gives CDR1 MNHEY, CDR2 SMNVEV (reference sequence). The CDR3 sequence: CASSGEGTGSYEQYF. CDR3 bases: TGTGCCAGCAGCGGAGAGGGGACAGGGTCCTACGAGCAGTACTTC.

This clone was seen more than once but under ten times. Different DNA sequences within this sample yield the same CDR3. V gene TRBV28 combines with J gene TRBJ1-1, with D possibly being TRBD1 (5 bases). The CDR3 runs 13 residues. From germline, CDR1 is MDHEN and CDR2 SYDVKM. Trimming cost V 6 bases and J 2 bases, with 10 bases left between them. Here the CDR3 reads CASRQDLNTEAFF. CDR3 sequence (DNA): TGTGCCAGCAGACAGGACCTTAACACTGAAGCTTTCTTT.

The chain has TRBV19 and TRBJ1-3, with D uncertain. From germline, CDR1 is LNHDA and CDR2 SQIVND (reference sequence). V gave up 3 bases and J gave up 0 bases, with 9 bases separating them. The CDR3 is made up of 15 amino acids. The DNA for the CDR3 is TGTGCCAGTAGTATTTCGGGGTACTCTGGAAACACCATATATTTT. Translated: CASSISGYSGNTIYF.

The rearrangement uses TRBV10-3 and TRBJ1-5; TRBD1 agrees at 10 bases. CDR3 length equals 14 residues. Germline V gene lookup returns CDR1 ENHRY and CDR2 SYGVKD. Losses at the gene ends were 6 bases for V and 7 bases for J; bases not matched to a gene: 6. CDR3 sequence (DNA): TGTGCCATCAGGCCGGGACAGGGGAACCAGCCCCAGCATTTT. Its protein is CAIRPGQGNQPQHF.

The chain links TRBV4-1 to TRBJ1-6; 8 bases align to TRBD1. The CDR3 spans 15 residues. CDR1 and CDR2 from the germline V gene are MGHRA and YSYEKL. J lost 7 bases, V lost 2 bases, and 4 bases had no gene match. The CDR3 loop reads CASSQLRDRNSPLHF. CDR3 nucleotides: TGCGCCAGCAGCCAACTCAGGGACAGGAATTCACCCCTCCACTTT.

The chain has TRBV13 and TRBJ1-2; the D is unclear. CDR1 and CDR2 (germline): PRHDT, FYEKMQ (reference sequence). Trimming took off 2 bases at V and 7 bases at J, with 11 bases between the two ends. This CDR3 comprises 13 residues. The CDR3 nucleotides read TGTGCCAGCAGCTTACCCCAGGATATTGGCTACACCTTC. This encodes CASSLPQDIGYTF.

This chain joins TRBV14 and TRBJ2-1; 8 nucleotides match TRBD2. Germline CDR1 is SGHDN and CDR2 is FVKESK. The CDR3 runs to 16 residues. Trimming took 1 base from V and 8 from J; bases not matched to a gene: 10. CDR3 DNA sequence: TGTGCCAGCAGCCAAGTGGGCGGGGGGATTTTGGATGAGCAGTTCTTC. The encoded protein is CASSQVGGGILDEQFF.